The rows below give T cell receptor beta chains drawn from one sample of a study of blood T cells in healthy people across ages. TCRdb reprocessed the 5' RACE reads via MiXCR and lists one record per CDR3 protein. The table has about 670,000 distinct CDR3 sequences, around 38% seen once. The sequencing sample was made of blood. Source of these receptors: a man older than 75 in good health. Each CDR3 is given with its conserved first and last residue. D genes are given only for firm matches. Clone size is not always given. Where it is, it says once, few, many or a class for expanded clones.

D: -; V: TRBV18; J: TRBJ2-7; size: once; DNA: TGTGCCAGCTCCGAGGGGACACTGAGCTCCTACGAGCAGTACTTC; CDR3: CASSEGTLSSYEQYF
D: TRBD1; V: TRBV6-2/TRBV6-3; J: TRBJ2-1; size: once; DNA: TGTGCCAGCAAAAACCCAGGGGGCAGGAATGAGCGGTTCTTC; CDR3: CASKNPGGRNERFF
D: TRBD2; V: TRBV29-1; J: TRBJ2-3; size: few; DNA: TGCAGCGTTGTCTCTAGCGGGAGTTCGGATACGCAGTATTTT; CDR3: CSVVSSGSSDTQYF
D: -; V: TRBV21-1; J: TRBJ2-7; size: -; DNA: TGTGCCAGCAGCATCCCGCGCGGGGTAGAAGGCTCCCCCTACGAGCAGTACTTC; CDR3: CASSIPRGVEGSPYEQYF
D: TRBD1; V: TRBV7-2; J: TRBJ2-4; size: few; DNA: TGTGCCAGCACCTCCGACAGGGCCCTTAGGTACTTC; CDR3: CASTSDRALRYF
D: -; V: TRBV20-1; J: TRBJ1-1; size: once; DNA: TGCAGTGCTGGGGGGGATAACACTGAAGCTTTCTTT; CDR3: CSAGGDNTEAFF
D: -; V: TRBV5-1; J: TRBJ2-5; size: few; DNA: TGCGCCAGCAGCTCACGCGGACAACTCTACGGGCAGTACTTC; CDR3: CASSSRGQLYGQYF
D: TRBD1; V: TRBV4-3; J: TRBJ2-7; size: few; DNA: TGCGCCAGCAGCCAAGGGACAGGGGCCTTGGGGCTCTACGAGCAGTACTTC; CDR3: CASSQGTGALGLYEQYF
D: -; V: TRBV25-1; J: TRBJ1-6; size: -; DNA: TGTGCCAGCAGTGAAACCGTAATCGGTGGGGGGGGTTCACCCCTCCACTTT; CDR3: CASSETVIGGGGSPLHF
D: -; V: TRBV4-3; J: TRBJ2-7; size: -; DNA: TGCGCCAGCAGCCAAGAACCGGACTACACCTACGAGCAGTACTTC; CDR3: CASSQEPDYTYEQYF
D: -; V: TRBV28; J: TRBJ2-7; size: -; DNA: TGTGCCAGCAGCCGCCGGGGCCGGGCTGCAGCCCACGAGCAGTACTTC; CDR3: CASSRRGRAAAHEQYF
D: -; V: TRBV7-2; J: TRBJ2-6; size: -; DNA: TGTGCCAGCAATCCAGGGTGGAGCTCTGGGGCCAACGTCCCGACTTTC; CDR3: CASNPGWSSGANVPTF
D: -; V: TRBV7-2; J: TRBJ2-5; size: few; DNA: TGTGCCAGCAGCATAAGACAGTCCCAAGAGACCCAGTACTTC; CDR3: CASSIRQSQETQYF
D: TRBD2; V: TRBV20-1; J: TRBJ2-7; size: -; DNA: TGCAGTGCTTCGACTAGCTCCCACGAGCAGTACTTC; CDR3: CSASTSSHEQYF
D: -; V: TRBV2; J: TRBJ2-1; size: -; DNA: TGTGCCAGCAGCTACGGGACCGGACTTAATGAGCAGTTCTTC; CDR3: CASSYGTGLNEQFF
D: -; V: TRBV28; J: TRBJ2-6; size: -; DNA: TGTGCCAGCAGTTTCAGAGCGAGTAAGGCCAACGTCCTGACTTTC; CDR3: CASSFRASKANVLTF
D: -; V: TRBV7-8; J: TRBJ1-6; size: -; DNA: TGTGCCAGCAGCTTCAAACCAAGCTCCTATAATTCACCCCTCCACTTT; CDR3: CASSFKPSSYNSPLHF
D: TRBD2; V: TRBV29-1; J: TRBJ2-3; size: -; DNA: TGCAGCGTCTCATCTAGCGGGGGCACAGATACGCAGTATTTT; CDR3: CSVSSSGGTDTQYF
D: -; V: TRBV12-3/TRBV12-4; J: TRBJ2-7; size: many; DNA: TGTGCCAGCAGCCCCGTAGGGACTCCTCCATCCTACGAGCAGTACTTC; CDR3: CASSPVGTPPSYEQYF
D: TRBD1; V: TRBV6-2/TRBV6-3; J: TRBJ2-1; size: -; DNA: TGTGCCAGCAAGGACAGGCCCAATGAGCAGTTCTTC; CDR3: CASKDRPNEQFF
D: TRBD2; V: TRBV25-1; J: TRBJ2-1; size: -; DNA: TGTGCCAGCGTATATGGCGGGGGGGCCGATGAGCAGTTCTTC; CDR3: CASVYGGGADEQFF
D: TRBD2; V: TRBV7-2; J: TRBJ2-7; size: -; DNA: TGTGCCAGCAGTCCCCAGACTAGCGGGAGGGCAAATGAGCAGTACTTC; CDR3: CASSPQTSGRANEQYF
D: -; V: TRBV6-1; J: TRBJ1-1; size: -; DNA: TGTGCCAGCAGCCTGCAACAGGGTTTTAATGTGGGGGGGGACACTGAAGCTTTCTTT; CDR3: CASSLQQGFNVGGDTEAFF
D: -; V: TRBV6-2/TRBV6-3; J: TRBJ2-3; size: -; DNA: TGTGCCAGCAGCCGCCTGGAATGGGATACGCAGTATTTT; CDR3: CASSRLEWDTQYF
D: -; V: TRBV10-3; J: TRBJ2-1; size: once; DNA: TGTGCCATCAGTGCTGAAGGGACATGCTACAATGAGCAGTTCTTC; CDR3: CAISAEGTCYNEQFF
D: TRBD1; V: TRBV6-2/TRBV6-3; J: TRBJ1-2; size: once; DNA: TGTGCCAGCAGTGACGGACAGGGTTTTTGGAATGGCTACACCTTC; CDR3: CASSDGQGFWNGYTF
D: -; V: TRBV6-7; J: TRBJ2-5; size: -; DNA: TGTGCCAGCAGTTACGGTCCCGGGACCCGGGAGACCCAGTACTTC; CDR3: CASSYGPGTRETQYF
D: TRBD2; V: TRBV27; J: TRBJ2-3; size: -; DNA: TGTGCCAGCAGTACAAGGACTAGCCGGAGCACAGATACGCAGTATTTT; CDR3: CASSTRTSRSTDTQYF
D: -; V: TRBV7-9; J: TRBJ2-7; size: -; DNA: TGTGCCAGCAGCTTAGGAGGGACGGAGAACCACGAGCAGTACTTC; CDR3: CASSLGGTENHEQYF
D: TRBD1; V: TRBV2; J: TRBJ2-3; size: -; DNA: TGTGCCAGCAGTCGGGACAGGGCGAGCACAGATACGCAGTATTTT; CDR3: CASSRDRASTDTQYF
D: TRBD1; V: TRBV5-1; J: TRBJ1-2; size: many; DNA: TGCGCCAGCAGCGCCCGACAGGGCGAAACCTATGGCTACACCTTC; CDR3: CASSARQGETYGYTF
D: -; V: TRBV20-1; J: TRBJ2-7; size: -; DNA: TGCAGTGCCCACCAGGGATTGGGCTCCTACGAGCAGTACTTC; CDR3: CSAHQGLGSYEQYF
D: -; V: TRBV7-2; J: TRBJ2-7; size: -; DNA: TGTGCCAGCAGCGCGGGGGACAGGCACTACGAGCAGTACTTC; CDR3: CASSAGDRHYEQYF
D: -; V: TRBV7-2; J: TRBJ2-3; size: many; DNA: TGTGCCAGCAGTTACCAGGTCACAGATACGCAGTATTTT; CDR3: CASSYQVTDTQYF
D: TRBD1; V: TRBV20-1; J: TRBJ1-1; size: -; DNA: TGCAGTGCTAGCGGACAGGAAAAAGCTTTCTTT; CDR3: CSASGQEKAFF
D: -; V: TRBV6-2/TRBV6-3; J: TRBJ2-5; size: -; DNA: TGTGCCAGCAGTCCCAATCCCCGCAATGAGCAGTACTTC; CDR3: CASSPNPRNEQYF
D: -; V: TRBV7-9; J: TRBJ2-7; size: few; DNA: TGTGCCAGCAGCCCCGGGATCGGGGAGCAGTACTTC; CDR3: CASSPGIGEQYF
D: TRBD1; V: TRBV6-5; J: TRBJ2-7; size: -; DNA: TGTGCCAGCAGTTACTCACGGGCAGGGGGCCTGCTCGAGCAGTACTTC; CDR3: CASSYSRAGGLLEQYF
D: -; V: TRBV5-1; J: TRBJ2-5; size: -; DNA: TGCGCCAGCAGCGGCGATCCACCCGAGACCCAGTACTTC; CDR3: CASSGDPPETQYF
D: -; V: TRBV5-1; J: TRBJ1-1; size: -; DNA: TGCGCCAGCAGCTTGGCCGGGGGTTGGACTGAAGCTTTCTTT; CDR3: CASSLAGGWTEAFF
D: -; V: TRBV9; J: TRBJ2-1; size: -; DNA: TGTGCCAGCAGCCGGTACGGGACCTACAATGAGCAGTTCTTC; CDR3: CASSRYGTYNEQFF
D: -; V: TRBV6-2/TRBV6-3; J: TRBJ2-2; size: -; DNA: TGTGCCAGCAGTGATTATACAGGGACCGGGGAGCTGTTTTTT; CDR3: CASSDYTGTGELFF
D: -; V: TRBV11-2; J: TRBJ2-7; size: -; DNA: TGTGCCAGCAGCCCGAGCTCGGACAGCTACGAGCAGTACTTC; CDR3: CASSPSSDSYEQYF
D: -; V: TRBV12-3/TRBV12-4; J: TRBJ2-5; size: -; DNA: TGTGCCAGCAGTTTCCGCCGGAACCAAGAGACCCAGTACTTC; CDR3: CASSFRRNQETQYF
D: TRBD2; V: TRBV20-1; J: TRBJ2-5; size: -; DNA: TGCAGTGCTAGAGATACGGGACTAGCGGGGAAAGAGACCCAGTACTTC; CDR3: CSARDTGLAGKETQYF
D: TRBD1; V: TRBV6-6; J: TRBJ2-6; size: few; DNA: TGTGCCAGCGTTGGGACAGGGAGAATATCTGGGGCCAACGTCCTGACTTTC; CDR3: CASVGTGRISGANVLTF
D: TRBD1; V: TRBV7-2; J: TRBJ2-6; size: -; DNA: TGTGCCAGCAGCGCGGGACAGGGGTACTCTGGGGCCAACGTCCTGACTTTC; CDR3: CASSAGQGYSGANVLTF
D: TRBD2; V: TRBV7-2; J: TRBJ2-1; size: -; DNA: TGTGCCAGCAGCTTAGGGGGGGGTAAAGAGACCCAGTTCTTC; CDR3: CASSLGGGKETQFF
D: -; V: TRBV28; J: TRBJ2-7; size: -; DNA: TGTGCCAGCAGTTCAGGTCTTAGGGGGAAAGGTGACCGGCCTTACGGGCAGTACTTC; CDR3: CASSSGLRGKGDRPYGQYF
D: -; V: TRBV7-2; J: TRBJ2-1; size: -; DNA: TGTGCCAGCAGCTTAGCCGGCCCTCAAGAGACCCAGTTCTTC; CDR3: CASSLAGPQETQFF
D: -; V: TRBV5-1; J: TRBJ1-4; size: once; DNA: TGCGCCAGCAGCACCTGGGGACCTAATGAAAAACTGTTTTTT; CDR3: CASSTWGPNEKLFF
D: TRBD1; V: TRBV2; J: TRBJ2-1; size: -; DNA: TGTGCCAGCAGTGAAAGGCAGGGGGCGGTTTATGAGCAGTTCTTC; CDR3: CASSERQGAVYEQFF
D: TRBD2; V: TRBV20-1; J: TRBJ2-7; size: -; DNA: TGCAGTGCTAGAGCTCCAGCGGGGGGGCCAAGCTCCTACGAGCAGTACTTC; CDR3: CSARAPAGGPSSYEQYF
D: -; V: TRBV5-1; J: TRBJ2-7; size: -; DNA: TGCGCCAGCAGCTTGGTTGCAGGGATAAACAATGAGCAGTACTTC; CDR3: CASSLVAGINNEQYF
D: TRBD2; V: TRBV20-1; J: TRBJ2-6; size: -; DNA: TGCAGTGCGTGGACTAGCGGGGGGGCCCTCTCTGGGGCCAACGTCCTGACTTTC; CDR3: CSAWTSGGALSGANVLTF
D: TRBD2; V: TRBV12-3/TRBV12-4; J: TRBJ2-5; size: -; DNA: TGTGCCAGCAGCCCAGCTAGCGGGGGGGCCCTAGAGACCCAGTACTTC; CDR3: CASSPASGGALETQYF
D: -; V: TRBV7-6; J: TRBJ2-7; size: few; DNA: TGTGCCAGCAGCCCCGCGGGCGGGGCCTTCTACGAGCAGTACTTC; CDR3: CASSPAGGAFYEQYF
D: -; V: TRBV20-1; J: TRBJ2-7; size: -; DNA: TGCAGTGCCTCCGGGACGTCCAGCTCCTACGAGCAGTACTTC; CDR3: CSASGTSSSYEQYF